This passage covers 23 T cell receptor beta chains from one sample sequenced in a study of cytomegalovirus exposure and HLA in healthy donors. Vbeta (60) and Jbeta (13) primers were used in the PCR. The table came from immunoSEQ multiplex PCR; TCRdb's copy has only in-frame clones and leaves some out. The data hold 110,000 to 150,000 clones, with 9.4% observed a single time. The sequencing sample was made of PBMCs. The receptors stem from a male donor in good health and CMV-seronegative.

The chain's CDR3 is CASKAGQGSYEQYF. The CDR3 DNA reads as TGTGCCAGTAAGGCGGGACAGGGATCCTACGAGCAGTACTTC. The chain has TRBV19 and TRBJ2-7; 9 bases agree with TRBD1. The CDR3 length is 14 residues. Germline V lookup: CDR1 LNHDA, CDR2 SQIVND (reference sequence). J lost 1 base, V lost 7 bases, and 5 bases had no gene match.

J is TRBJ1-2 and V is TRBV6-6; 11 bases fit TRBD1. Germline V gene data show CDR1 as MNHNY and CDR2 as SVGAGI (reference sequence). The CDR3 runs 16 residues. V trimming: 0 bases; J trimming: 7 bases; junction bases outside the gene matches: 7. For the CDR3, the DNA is TGTGCCAGCAGTTACTCAAGGACAGGGGGCCCAAGTGGCTACACCTTC. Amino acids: CASSYSRTGGPSGYTF.

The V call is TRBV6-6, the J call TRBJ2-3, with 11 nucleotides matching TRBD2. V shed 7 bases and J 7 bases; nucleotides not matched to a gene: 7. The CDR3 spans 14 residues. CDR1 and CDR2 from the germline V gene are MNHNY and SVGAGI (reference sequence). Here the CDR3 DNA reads TGTGCCAGCAATCTACTAGCGGGGGTAAATACGCAGTATTTT. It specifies CASNLLAGVNTQYF.

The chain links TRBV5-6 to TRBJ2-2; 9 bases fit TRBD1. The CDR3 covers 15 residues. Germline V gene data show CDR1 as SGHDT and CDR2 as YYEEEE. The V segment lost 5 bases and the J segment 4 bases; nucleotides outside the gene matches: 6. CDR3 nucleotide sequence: TGTGCCAGCAGTGGGACAGGGAGAAGCACCGGGGAGCTGTTTTTT. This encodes CASSGTGRSTGELFF.

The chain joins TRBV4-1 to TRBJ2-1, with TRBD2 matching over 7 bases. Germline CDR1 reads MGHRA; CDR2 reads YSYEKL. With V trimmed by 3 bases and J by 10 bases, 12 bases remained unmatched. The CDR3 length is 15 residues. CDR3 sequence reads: CASSQAGAKLREQFF. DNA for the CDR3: TGCGCCAGCAGCCAGGCGGGAGCTAAATTAAGGGAGCAGTTCTTC.

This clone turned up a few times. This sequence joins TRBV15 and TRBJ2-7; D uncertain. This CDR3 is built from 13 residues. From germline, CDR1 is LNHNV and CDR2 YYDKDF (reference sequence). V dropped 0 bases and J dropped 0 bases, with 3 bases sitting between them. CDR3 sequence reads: CATSRDRSYEQYF. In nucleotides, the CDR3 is TGTGCCACCAGCAGAGATCGCTCCTACGAGCAGTACTTC.

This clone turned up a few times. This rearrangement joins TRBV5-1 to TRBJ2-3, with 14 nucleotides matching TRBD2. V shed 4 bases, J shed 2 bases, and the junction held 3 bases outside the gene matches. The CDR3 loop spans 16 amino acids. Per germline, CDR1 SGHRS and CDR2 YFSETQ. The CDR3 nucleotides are TGCGCCAGCAGCCAGGGACTAGCGGGGGACACAGATACGCAGTATTTT. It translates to CASSQGLAGDTDTQYF.

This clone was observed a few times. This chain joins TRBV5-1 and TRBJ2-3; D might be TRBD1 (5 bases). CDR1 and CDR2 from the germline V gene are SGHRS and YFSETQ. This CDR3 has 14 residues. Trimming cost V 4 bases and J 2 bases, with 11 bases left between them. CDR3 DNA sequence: TGCGCCAGCAGCCCCGGACAAACCACAGATACGCAGTATTTT. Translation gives CASSPGQTTDTQYF.

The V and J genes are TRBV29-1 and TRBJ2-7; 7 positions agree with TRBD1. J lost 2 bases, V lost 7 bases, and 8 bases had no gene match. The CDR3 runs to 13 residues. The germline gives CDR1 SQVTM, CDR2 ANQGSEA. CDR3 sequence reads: CSGMTGNPYEQYF. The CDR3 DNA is TGCAGCGGTATGACAGGGAACCCCTACGAGCAGTACTTC.

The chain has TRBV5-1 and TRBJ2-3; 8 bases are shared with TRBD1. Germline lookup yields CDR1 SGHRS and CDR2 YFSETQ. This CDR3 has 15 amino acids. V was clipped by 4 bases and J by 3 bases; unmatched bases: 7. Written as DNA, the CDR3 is TGCGCCAGCAGCAAAGGACAGGGAGTAACAGATACGCAGTATTTT. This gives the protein CASSKGQGVTDTQYF.

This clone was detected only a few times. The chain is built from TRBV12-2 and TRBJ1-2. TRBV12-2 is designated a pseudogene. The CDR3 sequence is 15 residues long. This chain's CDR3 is CASRSRTTLGAGYTF. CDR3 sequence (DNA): TGTGCAAGTCGCTCCCGGACGACCCTGGGAGCTGGCTACACCTTC.

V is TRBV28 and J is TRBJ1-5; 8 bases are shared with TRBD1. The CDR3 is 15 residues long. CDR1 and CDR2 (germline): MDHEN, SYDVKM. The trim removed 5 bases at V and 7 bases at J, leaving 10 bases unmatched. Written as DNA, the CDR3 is TGTGCCAGCAGTCACGGACAGGGCTGGCCACAGCCCCAGCATTTT. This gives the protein CASSHGQGWPQPQHF.

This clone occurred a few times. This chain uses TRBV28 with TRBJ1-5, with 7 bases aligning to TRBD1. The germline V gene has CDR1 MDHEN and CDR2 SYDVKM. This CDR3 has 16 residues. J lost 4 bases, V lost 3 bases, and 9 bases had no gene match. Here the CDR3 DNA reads TGTGCCAGCAGTTTCGGGGGCGGGACAGCTAATCAGCCCCAGCATTTT. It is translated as CASSFGGGTANQPQHF.

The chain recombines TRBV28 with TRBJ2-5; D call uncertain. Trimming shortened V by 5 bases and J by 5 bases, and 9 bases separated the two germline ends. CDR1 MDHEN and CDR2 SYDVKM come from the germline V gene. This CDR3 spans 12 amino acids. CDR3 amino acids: CASSPMRETQYF. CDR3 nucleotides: TGTGCCAGCAGTCCTATGAGGGAGACCCAGTACTTC.

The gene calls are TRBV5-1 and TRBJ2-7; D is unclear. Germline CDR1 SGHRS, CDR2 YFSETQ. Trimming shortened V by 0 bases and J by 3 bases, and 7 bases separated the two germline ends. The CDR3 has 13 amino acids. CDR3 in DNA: TGCGCCAGCAGCTTGGCCTCGAGCTACGAGCAGTACTTC. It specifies CASSLASSYEQYF.

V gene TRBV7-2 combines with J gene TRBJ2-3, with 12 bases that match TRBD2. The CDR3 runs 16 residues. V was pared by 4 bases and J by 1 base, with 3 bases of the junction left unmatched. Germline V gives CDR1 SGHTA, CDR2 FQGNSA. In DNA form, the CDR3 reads TGTGCCAGCAGCTGGTGGACTAGCGGGGGCACAGATACGCAGTATTTT. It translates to CASSWWTSGGTDTQYF.

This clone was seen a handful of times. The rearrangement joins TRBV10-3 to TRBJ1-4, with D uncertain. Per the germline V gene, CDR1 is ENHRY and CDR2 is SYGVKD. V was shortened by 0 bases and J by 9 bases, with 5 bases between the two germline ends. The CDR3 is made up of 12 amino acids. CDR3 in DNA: TGTGCCATCAGTGAGTCGAGGAAAAAACTGTTTTTT. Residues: CAISESRKKLFF.

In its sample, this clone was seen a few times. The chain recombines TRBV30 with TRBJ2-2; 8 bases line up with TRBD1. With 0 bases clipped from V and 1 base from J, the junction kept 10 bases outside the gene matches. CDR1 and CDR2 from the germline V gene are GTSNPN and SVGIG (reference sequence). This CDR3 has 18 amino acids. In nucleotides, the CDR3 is TGTGCCTGGAGTGTACAATACTGGGGGACAGGGAACACCGGGGAGCTGTTTTTT. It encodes CAWSVQYWGTGNTGELFF.

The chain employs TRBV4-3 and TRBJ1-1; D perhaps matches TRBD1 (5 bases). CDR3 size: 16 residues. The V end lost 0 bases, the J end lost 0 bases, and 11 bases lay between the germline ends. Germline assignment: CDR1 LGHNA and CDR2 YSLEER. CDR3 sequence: CASSQDHTGLNTEAFF. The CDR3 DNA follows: TGCGCCAGCAGCCAAGATCATACAGGACTGAACACTGAAGCTTTCTTT.

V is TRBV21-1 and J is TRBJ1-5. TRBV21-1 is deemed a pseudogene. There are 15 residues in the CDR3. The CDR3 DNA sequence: TGTGCCAGCAGCAGCCTTAGCGGCTGCAATCAGCCCCAGCATTTT. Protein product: CASSSLSGCNQPQHF.

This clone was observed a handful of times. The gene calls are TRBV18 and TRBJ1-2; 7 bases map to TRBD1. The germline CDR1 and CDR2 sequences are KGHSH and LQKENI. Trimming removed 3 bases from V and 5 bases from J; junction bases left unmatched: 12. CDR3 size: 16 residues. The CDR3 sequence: CASSPTGDSTGYGYTF. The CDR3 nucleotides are TGTGCCAGCTCACCTACAGGGGACTCGACTGGATATGGCTACACCTTC. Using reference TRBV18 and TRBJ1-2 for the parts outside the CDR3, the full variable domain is NAGVMQNPRHLVRRRGQEARLRCSPMKGHSHVYWYRQLPEEGLKFMVYLQKENIIDESGMPKERFSAEFPKEGPSILRIQQVVRGDSAAYFCASSPTGDSTGYGYTFGSGTRLTVV.

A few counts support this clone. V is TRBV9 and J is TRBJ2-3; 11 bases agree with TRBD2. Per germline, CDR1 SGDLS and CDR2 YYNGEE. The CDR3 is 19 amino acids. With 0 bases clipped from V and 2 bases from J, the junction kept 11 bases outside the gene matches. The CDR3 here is CASSVGLAGGEGPTDTQYF. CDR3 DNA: TGTGCCAGCAGCGTAGGGCTAGCGGGGGGCGAGGGGCCCACAGATACGCAGTATTTT. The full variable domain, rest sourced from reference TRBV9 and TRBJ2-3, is DSGVTQTPKHLITATGQRVTLRCSPRSGDLSVYWYQQSLDQGLQFLIQYYNGEERAKGNILERFSAQQFPDLHSELNLSSLELGDSALYFCASSVGLAGGEGPTDTQYFGPGTRLTVL.

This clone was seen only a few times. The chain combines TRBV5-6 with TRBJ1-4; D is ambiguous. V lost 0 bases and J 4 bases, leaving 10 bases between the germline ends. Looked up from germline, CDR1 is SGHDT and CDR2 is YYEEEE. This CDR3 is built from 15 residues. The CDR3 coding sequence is TGTGCCAGCAGCTTGGCGGGGTCAAGTAATGAAAAACTGTTTTTT. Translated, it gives CASSLAGSSNEKLFF.